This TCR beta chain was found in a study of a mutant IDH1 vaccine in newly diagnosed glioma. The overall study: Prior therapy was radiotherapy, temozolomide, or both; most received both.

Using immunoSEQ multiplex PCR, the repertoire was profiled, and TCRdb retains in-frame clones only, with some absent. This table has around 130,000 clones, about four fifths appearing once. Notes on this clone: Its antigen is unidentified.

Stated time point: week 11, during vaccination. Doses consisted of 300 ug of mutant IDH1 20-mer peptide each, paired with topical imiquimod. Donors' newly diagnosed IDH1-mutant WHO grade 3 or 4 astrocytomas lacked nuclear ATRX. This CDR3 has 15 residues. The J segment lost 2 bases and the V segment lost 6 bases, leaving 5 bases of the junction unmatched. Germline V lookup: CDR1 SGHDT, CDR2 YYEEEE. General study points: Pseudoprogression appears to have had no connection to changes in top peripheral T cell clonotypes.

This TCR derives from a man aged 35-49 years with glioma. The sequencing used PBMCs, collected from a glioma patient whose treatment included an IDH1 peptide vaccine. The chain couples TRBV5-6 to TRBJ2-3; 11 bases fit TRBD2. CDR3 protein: CASTPLAGATDTQYF. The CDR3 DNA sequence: TGTGCCAGCACTCCACTAGCGGGAGCCACAGATACGCAGTATTTT.